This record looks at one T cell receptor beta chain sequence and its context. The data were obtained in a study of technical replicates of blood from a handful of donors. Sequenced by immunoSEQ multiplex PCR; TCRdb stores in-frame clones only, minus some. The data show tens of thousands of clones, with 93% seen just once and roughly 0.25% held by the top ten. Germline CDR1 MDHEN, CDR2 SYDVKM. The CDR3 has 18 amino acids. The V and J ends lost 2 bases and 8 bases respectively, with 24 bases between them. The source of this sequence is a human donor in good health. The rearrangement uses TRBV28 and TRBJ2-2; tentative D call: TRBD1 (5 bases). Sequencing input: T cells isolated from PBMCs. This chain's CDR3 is CASSLPIQTDLYPGELFF. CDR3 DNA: TGTGCCAGCAGTTTACCAATCCAGACAGATCTTTACCCAGGGGAGCTGTTTTTT.